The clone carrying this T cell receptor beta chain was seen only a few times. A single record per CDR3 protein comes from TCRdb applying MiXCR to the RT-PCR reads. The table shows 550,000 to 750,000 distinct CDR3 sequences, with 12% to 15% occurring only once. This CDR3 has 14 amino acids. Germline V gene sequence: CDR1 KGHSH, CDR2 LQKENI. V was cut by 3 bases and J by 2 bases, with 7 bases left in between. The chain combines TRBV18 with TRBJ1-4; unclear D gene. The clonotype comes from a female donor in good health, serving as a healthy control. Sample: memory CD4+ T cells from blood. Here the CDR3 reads CASSPGWTNEKLFF. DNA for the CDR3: TGTGCCAGCTCACCGGGATGGACTAATGAAAAACTGTTTTTT.